The T cell receptor beta chain under discussion was sequenced for a study of T cell responses to AZD1222 COVID-19 vaccine. This CDR3 has 16 amino acids. In germline, CDR1 is LNHDA, CDR2 SQIVND (reference sequence). Trimming left V 3 bases short and J 4 bases short, with 16 bases between. Findings and limits, study-wide: Baseline serology detected seropositivity in only six AZD1222 recipients. Vaccination with two AZD1222 doses was followed by a rise in Spike-specific TCR breadth and depth. The donor group comprised mostly white British people and more females; the analysis possibly underestimated clonal diversity.

A note on this clone: As yet, its antigen is unknown.

Sequenced by immunoSEQ multiplex PCR; TCRdb stores in-frame clones only, minus some. Of about 94,000 clones in the sample, nearly 90% are singletons; the top ten hold about an eighth. The genes are TRBV19 and TRBJ1-3, with D uncertain. The starting material was peripheral blood, obtained on day 0 of AZD1222 vaccination. The receptor comes from an adult in good health. As DNA, the CDR3 is TGTGCCAGTAGTATGGTGGGCCTCATCCTCGGAAACACCATATATTTT. It translates to CASSMVGLILGNTIYF.